The rows below give T cell receptor beta chains drawn from one sample of a study of somatic mutations in cytotoxic T cells in rheumatoid arthritis. The method was immunoSEQ multiplex PCR; TCRdb's version includes in-frame clones alone and lacks a portion of them. The sample has approximately 20,000 clones, roughly four fifths seen once. The sample consisted of CD8+ T cells sorted from blood. The receptors here all came from a woman in her 50s in good health. Each CDR3 is given with its conserved first and last residue. A D gene is named only where the DNA matches it firmly. Size is stated for part of the rows, as once, few or many counts, or as a class when the clone is expanded.

>TRBD1|TRBJ2-3|NA|TRBV10-1
CASSERTGGSTDTQYF
TGCGCCAGCAGTGAAAGGACAGGGGGAAGCACAGATACGCAGTATTTT
>NA|TRBJ2-2|NA|TRBV19
CASSIDSANTGELFF
TGTGCCAGTAGTATAGACAGCGCGAACACCGGGGAGCTGTTTTTT
>NA|TRBJ1-2|NA|TRBV2
CASSEAEGGGYTF
TGTGCCAGCAGTGAAGCGGAGGGTGGCGGCTACACCTTC
>TRBD1|TRBJ2-1|medium-sized|TRBV6-5
CASSYGQGAYEQFF
TGTGCCAGCAGTTACGGACAGGGTGCATATGAGCAGTTCTTC
>NA|TRBJ2-1|NA|TRBV7-9
CASSQGNNEQFF
TGTGCCAGCAGCCAGGGGAACAATGAGCAGTTCTTC
>NA|TRBJ2-5|NA|TRBV28
CASSLETAQETQYF
TGTGCCAGCAGTTTAGAGACAGCACAAGAGACCCAGTACTTC
>NA|TRBJ2-3|NA|TRBV6-1
CASSERAGPTDTQYF
TGTGCCAGCAGTGAACGGGCGGGGCCGACAGATACGCAGTATTTT
>TRBD2|TRBJ2-7|NA|TRBV5-4
CASTDGTSAHEQYF
TGTGCCAGCACCGATGGGACTAGCGCTCACGAGCAGTACTTC
>NA|TRBJ2-3|NA|TRBV27
CATRALWASRTDTQYF
TGTGCCACCCGGGCATTATGGGCGTCCCGCACAGATACGCAGTATTTT
>NA|TRBJ2-7|NA|TRBV6-5
CASSLGTYPYEQYF
TGTGCCAGCAGTTTGGGCACTTACCCCTACGAGCAGTACTTC
>NA|TRBJ1-1|NA|TRBV29-1
CSALGGLTEAFF
TGCAGCGCCCTCGGGGGGCTCACTGAAGCTTTCTTT
>NA|TRBJ2-7|NA|TRBV2
CASSDLGHSYEQYF
TGTGCCAGCAGTGATTTGGGCCACTCCTACGAGCAGTACTTC
>NA|TRBJ2-5|NA|TRBV6-1
CASSEELGGGWQETQYF
TGTGCCAGCAGTGAAGAACTAGGCGGAGGGTGGCAAGAGACCCAGTACTTC
>NA|TRBJ2-7|NA|TRBV5-6
CASSSGPYEQYF
TGTGCCAGCAGCTCCGGGCCATACGAGCAGTACTTC
>NA|TRBJ2-2|NA|TRBV9
CASSVLSGANTGELFF
TGTGCCAGCAGCGTACTCTCGGGGGCGAACACCGGGGAGCTGTTTTTT
>NA|TRBJ2-1|NA|TRBV12-5
CASGSPTLAHNEQFF
TGTGCTAGTGGTTCCCCGACTCTGGCTCACAATGAGCAGTTCTTC
>TRBD1|TRBJ2-5|NA|TRBV6-1
CASSDGQGAETQYF
TGTGCCAGCAGTGACGGACAGGGTGCGGAGACCCAGTACTTC
>NA|TRBJ2-6|NA|TRBV28
CASSPGGANVLTF
TGTGCCAGCAGCCCCGGGGGGGCCAACGTCCTGACTTTC
>NA|TRBJ1-1|NA|TRBV30
CAWLEGTEAFF
TGTGCCTGGTTAGAGGGCACTGAAGCTTTCTTT
>NA|TRBJ2-7|NA|TRBV27
CASSSLSSYEQYF
TGTGCCAGCAGTTCACTGAGCTCCTACGAGCAGTACTTC
>NA|TRBJ1-2|few|TRBV2
CASSEIGRANYGYTF
TGTGCCAGCAGTGAAATCGGAAGAGCGAACTATGGCTACACCTTC
>NA|TRBJ2-2|NA|TRBV7-9
CASSLVARNTGELFF
TGTGCCAGCAGCTTAGTGGCTCGGAACACCGGGGAGCTGTTTTTT
>NA|TRBJ2-7|NA|TRBV5-6
CASSSNRLAMGEQYF
TGTGCCAGCAGCTCAAACAGGTTAGCGATGGGCGAGCAGTACTTC
>TRBD1|TRBJ1-2|few|TRBV10-3
CAISEIRDREHYGYTF
TGTGCCATCAGTGAGATCCGGGACAGGGAACACTATGGCTACACCTTC
>NA|TRBJ2-1|NA|TRBV5-4
CASSHGSNFYNEQFF
TGTGCCAGCAGCCATGGGTCTAACTTCTACAATGAGCAGTTCTTC
>NA|TRBJ2-7|NA|TRBV25-1
CASSDSYEQYF
TGTGCCAGCAGTGACTCCTACGAGCAGTACTTC
>NA|TRBJ1-6|medium-sized|TRBV6-1
CASSEEVGGHSPLHF
TGTGCCAGCAGTGAAGAGGTGGGGGGTCATTCACCCCTCCACTTT
>TRBD1|TRBJ1-6|NA|TRBV6-1
CASSPGTGYSPLHF
TGTGCCAGCAGTCCCGGGACAGGGTATTCACCCCTCCACTTT
>TRBD1|TRBJ1-5|NA|TRBV28
CASSLSGQGGQPQHF
TGTGCCAGCAGTTTATCGGGACAGGGTGGTCAGCCCCAGCATTTT
>NA|TRBJ1-1|NA|TRBV4-1
CASSRTNYMNTEAFF
TGCGCCAGCAGCCGAACGAACTATATGAACACTGAAGCTTTCTTT
>NA|TRBJ2-1|once|TRBV10-3
CAIRLDSVNEQFF
TGTGCCATCAGACTAGATAGCGTAAATGAGCAGTTCTTC
>NA|TRBJ1-1|NA|TRBV19
CASSIDREGGDTEAFF
TGTGCCAGTAGTATAGATCGAGAAGGGGGAGACACTGAAGCTTTCTTT
>TRBD1|TRBJ2-5|NA|TRBV29-1
CSVTGTVHQETQYF
TGCAGCGTGACGGGGACAGTGCACCAAGAGACCCAGTACTTC
>NA|TRBJ2-2|few|TRBV4-2
CASSQLDLNTGELFF
TGTGCCAGCAGCCAACTAGATTTGAACACCGGGGAGCTGTTTTTT
>TRBD1|TRBJ2-1|NA|TRBV27
CASSSRDRQKYNEQFF
TGTGCCAGCAGTTCCCGGGACAGACAGAAATACAATGAGCAGTTCTTC
>TRBD2|TRBJ2-7|NA|TRBV2
CASSVGTSGDF
TGTGCCAGCAGTGTAGGGACTAGCGGCGACTTC
>NA|TRBJ2-5|NA|TRBV25-1
CASSEWGDQETQYF
TGTGCCAGCAGTGAATGGGGGGACCAAGAGACCCAGTACTTC
>NA|TRBJ2-3|few|TRBV4-3
CASSRTSTDTQYF
TGCGCCAGCAGCCGAACTAGCACAGATACGCAGTATTTT
>NA|TRBJ1-3|NA|TRBV4-1
CASSQSGAPGNTIYF
TGCGCCAGCAGCCAAAGCGGGGCGCCTGGAAACACCATATATTTT
>NA|TRBJ2-1|NA|TRBV19
CASSIETSYNEQFF
TGTGCCAGTAGTATCGAGACTAGCTACAATGAGCAGTTCTTC
>TRBD2|TRBJ2-5|NA|TRBV7-9
CASSFASGSDETQYF
TGTGCCAGCAGCTTTGCTAGCGGGAGCGATGAGACCCAGTACTTC
>NA|TRBJ2-7|NA|TRBV11-2
CASSQWAGNEQYF
TGTGCCAGCAGCCAGTGGGCGGGTAACGAGCAGTACTTC
>NA|TRBJ2-3|NA|TRBV11-2
CASSLVGGPADTQYF
TGTGCCAGCAGCTTAGTGGGGGGTCCGGCAGATACGCAGTATTTT
>TRBD1|TRBJ2-7|NA|TRBV27
CASSFGQGYEQYF
TGTGCCAGCAGTTTCGGACAGGGTTACGAGCAGTACTTC
>NA|TRBJ2-5|few|TRBV6-5
CASSYSISQSEETQYF
TGTGCCAGCAGTTACTCGATTAGTCAGTCTGAAGAGACCCAGTACTTC
>TRBD1|TRBJ2-2|NA|TRBV7-8
CASSLGGQSGELFF
TGTGCCAGCAGCTTAGGGGGACAGTCCGGGGAGCTGTTTTTT
>NA|TRBJ1-1|NA|TRBV4-1
CASSFITGFAGAFF
TGCGCCAGCAGCTTTATCACAGGATTCGCGGGAGCTTTCTTT
>TRBD2|TRBJ2-5|NA|TRBV28
CASSSQIAGGLTQETQYF
TGTGCCAGCAGTTCACAAATAGCGGGGGGCCTAACCCAAGAGACCCAGTACTTC
>NA|TRBJ2-3|few|TRBV6-1
CATQGNREFDTQYF
TGTGCCACCCAAGGGAACAGGGAATTTGATACGCAGTATTTT
>NA|TRBJ2-7|NA|TRBV10-2
CASSDGFSEQYF
TGCGCCAGCAGTGACGGTTTCAGTGAGCAGTACTTC